This is a list of T cell receptor beta chains from one sample in a study of T cell responses to AZD1222 COVID-19 vaccine. The data were produced by immunoSEQ multiplex PCR, yet TCRdb's version contains in-frame clones alone and is incomplete. The sample shows some 150,000 clones, about nine tenths of them seen only once. Sequencing used peripheral blood, obtained on day 0 of MenACWY control vaccination. The receptors come from an adult in good health. CDR3s include the opening cysteine and the closing phenylalanine or tryptophan. A D gene is named only where the DNA matches it firmly. Clone size is stated in some rows and not others, as once, few, many or a class when expanded.

CASSPQPNQPQHF TGCGCCAGCAGTCCCCAGCCCAATCAGCCCCAGCATTTT . TRBJ1-5 . TRBV5-1
CASSLPQSIYEQYF TGTGCCAGCAGTTTACCCCAAAGCATCTACGAGCAGTACTTC . TRBJ2-7 few TRBV28
CASSRTGGNEQFF TGTGCCAGCAGTCGGACAGGGGGCAATGAGCAGTTCTTC TRBD1 TRBJ2-1 . TRBV5-5
CASSLDRSNEKLFF TGTGCCAGCAGCTTGGACAGGTCGAATGAAAAACTGTTTTTT TRBD1 TRBJ1-4 . TRBV7-2
CASSLSLPSSGNTIYF TGTGCCAGCAGTTTATCCCTTCCAAGCTCTGGAAACACCATATATTTT . TRBJ1-3 once TRBV27
CASSLIAGVAYNEQFF TGTGCCAGCAGCCTAATAGCGGGAGTTGCCTACAATGAGCAGTTCTTC TRBD2 TRBJ2-1 . TRBV6-2/TRBV6-3
CASSLAWRGTGYEQYF TGTGCCAGCAGCTTAGCGTGGCGGGGGACCGGCTACGAGCAGTACTTC TRBD2 TRBJ2-7 . TRBV7-2
CASSFWGGQGDGYTF TGCGCCAGCAGCTTCTGGGGGGGCCAAGGAGATGGCTACACCTTC . TRBJ1-2 . TRBV5-1
CASSLRWDRMNTEAFF TGCGCCAGCAGCTTGCGTTGGGACAGAATGAACACTGAAGCTTTCTTT TRBD1 TRBJ1-1 . TRBV5-1
CASSIGTGGHGYTF TGTGCCAGCAGCATCGGGACAGGGGGGCATGGCTACACCTTC TRBD1 TRBJ1-2 . TRBV7-2
CSASGPGQGLFF TGCAGTGCTAGTGGTCCGGGACAGGGTTTGTTTTTT TRBD1 TRBJ1-4 . TRBV20-1
CASGSGGSTNEKLFF TGTGCCAGCGGGTCAGGCGGATCAACTAATGAAAAACTGTTTTTT . TRBJ1-4 . TRBV5-5
CASSGGLTDNSPLHF TGTGCCAGCAGCGGAGGACTTACTGATAATTCACCCCTCCACTTT . TRBJ1-6 . TRBV9
CASSSTGTQEETQYF TGCGCCAGCAGCTCCACCGGGACTCAGGAAGAGACCCAGTACTTC . TRBJ2-5 once TRBV5-1
CASSTRVPEQYF TGTGCCAGCTCAACCAGGGTTCCCGAGCAGTACTTC . TRBJ2-7 few TRBV18
CASSLGGGRGYTF TGTGCCAGCAGCTTGGGTGGGGGCCGTGGCTACACCTTC . TRBJ1-2 . TRBV5-4
CASSGPQGRVGYTF TGTGCCAGCAGCGGTCCTCAGGGTAGAGTTGGCTACACCTTC . TRBJ1-2 . TRBV9
CASSLLNSNQPQHF TGTGCCAGCAGCTTACTCAATAGCAATCAGCCCCAGCATTTT . TRBJ1-5 . TRBV7-2
CASSFPSGATDTQYF TGCGCCAGCAGCTTCCCTAGCGGGGCCACAGATACGCAGTATTTT TRBD2 TRBJ2-3 . TRBV5-1
CASSLDGSHEQYF TGTGCCAGCAGCTTAGACGGGTCCCACGAGCAGTACTTC . TRBJ2-7 . TRBV7-9
CASNPTGVGSPLHF TGTGCCAGCAACCCGACAGGGGTCGGTTCACCCCTCCACTTT TRBD1 TRBJ1-6 once TRBV28
CASSSHSGANVLTF TGTGCCAGCAGTTCCCACTCTGGGGCCAACGTCCTGACTTTC . TRBJ2-6 . TRBV27
CATSRDRAGGHTNEQFF TGTGCCACCAGCAGAGATCGGGCGGGGGGCCACACAAATGAGCAGTTCTTC TRBD2 TRBJ2-1 . TRBV15
CASGAGGVLAGDEQFF TGTGCCAGCGGTGCGGGGGGCGTCTTAGCAGGCGATGAGCAGTTCTTC TRBD2 TRBJ2-1 . TRBV28
CASSLGTLNTEAFF TGTGCCAGCAGCTTGGGGACGCTGAACACTGAAGCTTTCTTT . TRBJ1-1 . TRBV5-5
CASSPFGGTYEQYF TGTGCCAGCTCACCGTTTGGGGGGACCTACGAGCAGTACTTC . TRBJ2-7 . TRBV18
CSVGGLYEQYF TGCAGCGTTGGGGGGCTTTACGAGCAGTACTTC . TRBJ2-7 . TRBV29-1
CASSAGWENTEAFF TGTGCCAGCAGCGCGGGCTGGGAGAACACTGAAGCTTTCTTT . TRBJ1-1 once TRBV9
CASSYSRGTGNTEAFF TGTGCCAGCAGTTACTCGAGGGGGACAGGTAACACTGAAGCTTTCTTT TRBD1 TRBJ1-1 . TRBV6-2/TRBV6-3
CASTPPRASAYEQYF TGTGCCAGCACTCCCCCTCGGGCCAGTGCCTACGAGCAGTACTTC . TRBJ2-7 once TRBV11-3
CASSLTDSNEKLFF TGTGCCAGCAGCCTTACGGACAGTAATGAAAAACTGTTTTTT . TRBJ1-4 . TRBV28
CASSPPGTQRETQYF TGTGCCAGCAGTCCACCCGGGACACAACGAGAGACCCAGTACTTC . TRBJ2-5 . TRBV28
CASSPTGSNSPLHF TGTGCCAGCAGCCCGACAGGGTCCAATTCACCCCTCCACTTT TRBD1 TRBJ1-6 . TRBV7-2
CAISERDRFYGYTF TGTGCCATCAGTGAGAGGGACAGGTTTTATGGCTACACCTTC TRBD1 TRBJ1-2 . TRBV10-3
CASSRQAYEQYF TGTGCCAGCAGCCGACAGGCTTATGAGCAGTACTTC . TRBJ2-7 . TRBV5-5
CASSLVWVAQFF TGTGCCAGCAGCTTGGTCTGGGTAGCGCAGTTCTTC . TRBJ2-1 . TRBV7-8
CASSLRASPLHF TGTGCCAGCAGTTTGAGGGCTTCACCCCTCCACTTT . TRBJ1-6 . TRBV12-3/TRBV12-4
CAISRQGGETEAFF TGTGCCATCAGCAGACAGGGTGGTGAAACTGAAGCTTTCTTT TRBD1 TRBJ1-1 . TRBV10-3
CASSLGQLGANVLTF TGTGCCAGCAGCTTGGGACAGCTTGGGGCCAACGTCCTGACTTTC . TRBJ2-6 . TRBV5-5
CATSDPGPSTDTQYF TGTGCCACCAGTGATCCCGGACCTAGCACAGATACGCAGTATTTT . TRBJ2-3 . TRBV24-1